A single sample gave rise to the 26 T cell receptor beta chains below, sequenced in a study of blood T cell repertoires in COVID-19. Sequencing was performed with immunoSEQ multiplex PCR; in TCRdb, only in-frame clones are kept and a portion is missing. The sample lists 95,000 to 150,000 clones, about 88% occurring once. What was sequenced was peripheral blood. The receptors derive from a woman older than 75 with acute or convalescent COVID-19.

The CDR3 protein is CASSPLRYTF. The CDR3 nucleotides read TGTGCCAGCAGCCCCCTCCGCTACACCTTC. The V call is TRBV7-6, the J call TRBJ1-2; D not resolved. The germline V gene encodes CDR1 SGHVS and CDR2 FNYEAQ. Between the trimmed V and J ends, which lost 5 bases and 9 bases, there was a span of 7 bases. The CDR3 is made up of 10 amino acids.

The chain couples TRBV9 to TRBJ1-5; a weak D match, TRBD1 (6 bases). The V gene's germline CDR1 is SGDLS and CDR2 YYNGEE. Deletions cut 4 bases from V and 5 bases from J, with 16 bases between. The CDR3 consists of 15 residues. The CDR3 nucleotides are TGTGCCAGCAGCCCCCATCCGGACAGAGATCAGCCCCAGCATTTT. This translates into CASSPHPDRDQPQHF.

This chain connects TRBV7-8 to TRBJ1-5; D may be TRBD1 (5 bases). Germline CDR1 SGHVS, CDR2 FQNEAQ. V was cut by 1 base and J by 2 bases, with 12 bases left in between. CDR3 length equals 16 residues. The chain's CDR3 is CASSLGGGRGNQPQHF. Written as DNA, the CDR3 is TGTGCCAGCAGCTTAGGGGGGGGACGAGGCAATCAGCCCCAGCATTTT.

This chain joins TRBV5-1 and TRBJ2-3; 10 bases line up with TRBD2. CDR1 and CDR2 (germline): SGHRS, YFSETQ. V dropped 4 bases and J dropped 6; count of bases not matched to a gene: 8. The CDR3 extends over 15 amino acids. The chain's CDR3 is CASSPPSGRVDTQYF. The DNA for the CDR3 is TGCGCCAGCAGCCCGCCTAGCGGGAGAGTGGATACGCAGTATTTT.

In its sample, this clone was seen once. The rearrangement joins TRBV6-5 to TRBJ2-3, with TRBD1 matching over 9 bases. CDR3 length: 15 residues. The trim removed 0 bases at V and 4 bases at J, leaving 2 bases unmatched. Germline V lookup: CDR1 MNHEY, CDR2 SVGAGI. The CDR3 bases are TGTGCCAGCAGTTACTCGGGACAGGGCTCAGATACGCAGTATTTT. Translating gives CASSYSGQGSDTQYF.

The CDR3 is CASSLGDYGYTF. Written as DNA, the CDR3 is TGTGCCAGCAGCTTAGGCGACTATGGCTACACCTTC. The chain joins TRBV11-2 to TRBJ1-2; D unresolved. CDR1 and CDR2 from the germline V gene are SGHAT and FQNNGV. The CDR3 totals 12 residues. V was cut by 1 base and J by 3 bases, with 3 bases left in between.

The chain is built from TRBV20-1 and TRBJ2-6; D gene ambiguous. The CDR3 totals 15 residues. Germline V gene data show CDR1 as DFQATT and CDR2 as SNEGSKA (reference sequence). Trimming removed 3 bases from V and 0 bases from J, with 9 bases in between. The CDR3 loop reads CSASDEYSGANVLTF. The CDR3 DNA is TGCAGTGCTAGTGACGAGTACTCTGGGGCCAACGTCCTGACTTTC.

For the CDR3, the DNA is TGTGCCAGCAGCCAGACAGATCAGCCCCAGCATTTT. This translates into CASSQTDQPQHF. The chain links TRBV12-3 or TRBV12-4 to TRBJ1-5, with a possible D match to TRBD1 (5 bases). This CDR3 is 12 amino acids long. Trimming stripped 6 bases from V and 5 bases from J, with 8 bases between.

The genes are TRBV11-2 and TRBJ2-7; TRBD1 agrees at 10 bases. The germline CDR1 and CDR2 sequences are SGHAT and FQNNGV. V gave up 5 bases and J gave up 5 bases; unmatched junction bases: 9. This CDR3 contains 15 residues. Here the CDR3 DNA reads TGTGCCAGCAGCCCCTGGGGGGGGACAGGGGACGAGCAGTACTTC. Its protein is CASSPWGGTGDEQYF.

The chain recombines TRBV5-1 with TRBJ2-3; D is possibly TRBD2 (5 bases). The V and J ends lost 4 bases and 2 bases respectively, with 8 bases between them. CDR1 is SGHRS and CDR2 is YFSETQ in the germline V gene. CDR3 size: 13 residues. The CDR3 here is CASSRDVTDTQYF. The CDR3 DNA sequence: TGCGCCAGCAGCCGGGATGTCACAGATACGCAGTATTTT.

In its sample, this clone was seen once. The V gene is TRBV7-6, the J gene TRBJ2-5, with a tentative D call TRBD2 (7 bases). This CDR3 region has 15 residues. V was shortened by 1 base and J by 5 bases, with 14 bases between the two germline ends. Per germline, CDR1 SGHVS and CDR2 FNYEAQ. CDR3 in amino acids: CASSLEGGRMETQYF. For the CDR3, the DNA is TGTGCCAGCAGCTTAGAGGGGGGGCGCATGGAGACCCAGTACTTC.

The chain carries TRBV28 and TRBJ1-2, with D tentatively TRBD1 (5 bases). This CDR3 is built from 12 residues. CDR1 and CDR2 from the germline V gene are MDHEN and SYDVKM. The V end lost 8 bases, the J end lost 2 bases, and 9 bases lay between the germline ends. The CDR3, as DNA: TGTGCCAGCGGACAAGCCAACTATGGCTACACCTTC. Protein product: CASGQANYGYTF.

This clone has a single count. The V and J genes are TRBV7-2 and TRBJ2-3; D remains unclear. This CDR3 comprises 15 residues. Trimming cost V 3 bases and J 2 bases, with 12 bases left between them. Germline CDR1 and CDR2: SGHTA and FQGNSA. CDR3 in amino acids: CASSFSTFITDTQYF. The CDR3 region has the DNA TGTGCCAGCAGCTTCTCCACATTTATCACAGATACGCAGTATTTT.

A single count supports this clone. V and J are TRBV11-1 and TRBJ2-1; D perhaps matches TRBD2 (5 bases). The CDR3 consists of 16 residues. V was pared by 1 base and J by 0 bases, with 10 bases between. CDR1 and CDR2 from the germline V gene are SGHAT and FQDESV (reference sequence). CDR3 coding DNA: TGTGCCAGCAGCTTAGGTTTAGCGCTCTCCTACAATGAGCAGTTCTTC. It yields the protein CASSLGLALSYNEQFF.

The V gene is TRBV3-1 (or the pseudogene TRBV3-2), the J gene TRBJ2-4, with 9 nucleotides matching TRBD2. With V trimmed by 3 bases and J by 0 bases, 3 bases remained unmatched. Germline V gene sequence: CDR1 LGHDT, CDR2 YNNKEL (reference sequence). The CDR3 loop spans 16 amino acids. This CDR3 reads CASSQAGGVAKNIQYF. The DNA of the CDR3 is TGTGCCAGCAGCCAGGCGGGAGGGGTAGCCAAAAACATTCAGTACTTC.

A few counts support this clone. The chain couples TRBV5-8 to TRBJ1-2; D is undetermined. The germline CDR1 and CDR2 sequences are SGHTS and YDEGEE. The V end lost 4 bases, the J end lost 2 bases, and 9 bases lay between the germline ends. CDR3 length equals 13 residues. CDR3 region: CASSHALNYGYTF. CDR3 nucleotides: TGTGCCAGCAGCCACGCACTCAACTATGGCTACACCTTC.

The V gene is TRBV5-6, the J gene TRBJ2-7, with 8 nucleotides matching TRBD1. The junction had 3 bases not matched to a gene; V was cut back by 3 bases and J by 1 base. Looked up from germline, CDR1 is SGHDT and CDR2 is YYEEEE. The length of the CDR3 is 14 residues. CDR3 DNA sequence: TGTGCCAGCAGCTACCGGGACAGGTCCTACGAGCAGTACTTC. The encoded protein is CASSYRDRSYEQYF. Full variable domain (remainder filled in from reference TRBV5-6 and TRBJ2-7): DAGVTQSPTHLIKTRGQQVTLRCSPKSGHDTVSWYQQALGQGPQFIFQYYEEEERQRGNFPDRFSGHQFPNYSSELNVNALLLGDSALYLCASSYRDRSYEQYFGPGTRLTVT.

The chain joins TRBV5-1 to TRBJ2-1, with 14 bases fitting TRBD2. Unmatched junction bases numbered 3, after V lost 0 bases and J lost 4 bases. The CDR3 sequence is 17 residues long. Germline values: CDR1 SGHRS, CDR2 YFSETQ. CDR3 sequence (DNA): TGCGCCAGCAGCTTGGCCGGGACTAGCGGGGGTTACAATGAGCAGTTCTTC. It is translated as CASSLAGTSGGYNEQFF.

The rearrangement links TRBV6-5 to TRBJ2-3; D is uncertain. Trimming cost V 3 bases and J 0 bases, with 7 bases left between them. Germline lookup yields CDR1 MNHEY and CDR2 SVGAGI. The CDR3 is made up of 14 amino acids. CDR3 coding DNA: TGTGCCAGCAGTTATAGGCGGAGCACAGATACGCAGTATTTT. This encodes CASSYRRSTDTQYF.

This clone has only one observation. The chain uses TRBV19 and TRBJ1-1; 9 bases map to TRBD1. The CDR3 covers 14 residues. J was trimmed by 5 bases and V by 9 bases; bases with no gene match: 10. CDR1 is LNHDA, CDR2 SQIVND, per germline (reference sequence). The DNA of the CDR3 is TGTGCCAGCAGCTTCTTGGACAGGGGAACTGAAGCTTTCTTT. Protein product: CASSFLDRGTEAFF.

The chain carries TRBV9 and TRBJ1-6; no clear D gene. The CDR3 spans 13 residues. V was clipped by 0 bases and J by 11 bases, with 9 bases between them. Per germline, CDR1 SGDLS and CDR2 YYNGEE. CDR3 DNA sequence: TGTGCCAGCAGCGTAGGAGGGTCTACACCCCTCCACTTT. Its translation is CASSVGGSTPLHF.

This chain uses TRBV5-1 with TRBJ1-1; D is ambiguous. The V gene's germline CDR1 is SGHRS and CDR2 YFSETQ. The V end was cut by 0 bases, the J end by 1 base, with 13 bases between. The CDR3 is 16 amino acids. The DNA of the CDR3 is TGCGCCAGCAGCTTGGATCGTCCCGCGGGGAACACTGAAGCTTTCTTT. This sequence encodes CASSLDRPAGNTEAFF. Filled out from reference TRBV5-1 and TRBJ1-1, the complete variable domain reads KAGVTQTPRYLIKTRGQQVTLSCSPISGHRSVSWYQQTPGQGLQFLFEYFSETQRNKGNFPGRFSGRQFSNSRSEMNVSTLELGDSALYLCASSLDRPAGNTEAFFGQGTRLTVV.

The chain carries TRBV21-1 and TRBJ1-5. TRBV21-1 is a recognized pseudogene. The length of the CDR3 is 13 residues. CDR3: CASSPLGSQPQHF. The CDR3 DNA reads TGTGCCAGCAGCCCCCTAGGGAGTCAGCCCCAGCATTTT.

The J gene is TRBJ2-3, the V gene TRBV7-9; D may be TRBD2 (5 bases). V was shortened by 7 bases and J by 0 bases, with 8 bases between the two germline ends. The CDR3 totals 13 residues. The V gene's germline CDR1 is SEHNR and CDR2 FQNEAQ (reference sequence). CDR3 bases: TGTGCCAGCATCCGAGGGAGCACAGATACGCAGTATTTT. Amino acid sequence: CASIRGSTDTQYF. Drawing the rest from reference TRBV7-9 and TRBJ2-3, the complete variable domain is DTGVSQNPRHKITKRGQNVTFRCDPISEHNRLYWYRQTLGQGPEFLTYFQNEAQLEKSRLLSDRFSAERPKGSFSTLEIQRTEQGDSAMYLCASIRGSTDTQYFGPGTRLTVL.

This clone was seen only a few times. V and J are TRBV28 and TRBJ1-2; D may be TRBD1 (6 bases). The CDR3 runs 17 residues. Trimming stripped 6 bases from V and 7 bases from J, with 27 bases between. Germline lookup yields CDR1 MDHEN and CDR2 SYDVKM. CDR3 protein: CASSSASGRGQTAGYTF. DNA of the CDR3: TGTGCCAGCAGCTCCGCGTCGGGGAGAGGACAGACCGCTGGCTACACCTTC.

The chain employs TRBV4-2 and TRBJ2-7; 10 nucleotides agree with TRBD2. With V trimmed by 2 bases and J by 1 base, 5 bases remained unmatched. This CDR3 comprises 16 residues. Germline values: CDR1 LGHNA, CDR2 YNFKEQ. As DNA, the CDR3 is TGTGCCAGCAGCCAACCTAGCGGGAGTAATTCCTACGAGCAGTACTTC. It yields the protein CASSQPSGSNSYEQYF.